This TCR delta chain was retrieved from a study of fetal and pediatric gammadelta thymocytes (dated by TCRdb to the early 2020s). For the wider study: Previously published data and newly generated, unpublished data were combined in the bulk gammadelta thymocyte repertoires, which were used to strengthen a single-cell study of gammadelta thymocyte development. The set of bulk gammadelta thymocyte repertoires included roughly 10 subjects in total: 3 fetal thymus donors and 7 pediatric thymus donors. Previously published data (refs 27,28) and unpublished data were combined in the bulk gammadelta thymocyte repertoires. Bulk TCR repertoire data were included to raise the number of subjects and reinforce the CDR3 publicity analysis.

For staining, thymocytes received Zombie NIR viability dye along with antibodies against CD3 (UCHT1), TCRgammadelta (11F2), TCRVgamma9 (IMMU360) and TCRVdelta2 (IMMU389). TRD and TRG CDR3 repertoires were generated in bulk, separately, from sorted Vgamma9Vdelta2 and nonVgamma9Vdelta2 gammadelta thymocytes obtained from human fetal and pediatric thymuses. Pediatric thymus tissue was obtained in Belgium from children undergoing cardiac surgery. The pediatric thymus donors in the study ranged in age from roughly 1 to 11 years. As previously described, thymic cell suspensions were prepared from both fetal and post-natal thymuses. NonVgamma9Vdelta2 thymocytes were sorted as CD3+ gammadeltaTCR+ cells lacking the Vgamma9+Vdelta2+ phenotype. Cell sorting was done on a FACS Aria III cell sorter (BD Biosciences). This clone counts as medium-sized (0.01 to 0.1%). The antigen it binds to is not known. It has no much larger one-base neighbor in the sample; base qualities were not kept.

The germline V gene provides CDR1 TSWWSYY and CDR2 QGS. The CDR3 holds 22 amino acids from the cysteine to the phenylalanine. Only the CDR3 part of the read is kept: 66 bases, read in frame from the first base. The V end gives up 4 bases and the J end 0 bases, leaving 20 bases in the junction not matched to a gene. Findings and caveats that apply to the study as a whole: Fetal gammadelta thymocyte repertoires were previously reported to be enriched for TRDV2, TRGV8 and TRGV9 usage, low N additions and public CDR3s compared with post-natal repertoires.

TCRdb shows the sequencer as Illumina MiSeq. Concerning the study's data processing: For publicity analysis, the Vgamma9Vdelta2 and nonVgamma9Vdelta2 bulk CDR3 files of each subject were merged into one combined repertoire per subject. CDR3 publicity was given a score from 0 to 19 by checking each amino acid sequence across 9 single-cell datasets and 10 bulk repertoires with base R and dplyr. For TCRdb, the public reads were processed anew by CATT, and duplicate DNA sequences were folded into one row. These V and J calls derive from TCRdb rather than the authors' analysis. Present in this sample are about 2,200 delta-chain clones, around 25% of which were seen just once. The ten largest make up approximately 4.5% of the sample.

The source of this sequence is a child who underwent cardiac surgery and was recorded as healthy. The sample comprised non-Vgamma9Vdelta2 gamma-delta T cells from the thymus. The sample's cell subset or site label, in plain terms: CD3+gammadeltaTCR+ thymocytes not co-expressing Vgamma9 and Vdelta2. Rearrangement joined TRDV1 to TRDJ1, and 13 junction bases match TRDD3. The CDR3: CALGVHLYVLLGDTPYTDKLIF. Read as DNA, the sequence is TGTGCTCTTGGGGTCCACCTCTACGTTTTACTGGGGGATACGCCGTACACCGATAAACTCATCTTT.